This record covers a single TCR beta chain. The Seattle patients, enrolled during active infection, were followed longitudinally. In germline, CDR1 is SGHTA, CDR2 FQGTGA. Trimming removed 2 bases at V and 4 bases at J, with 10 bases between. This CDR3 spans 14 amino acids. The data were taken from a study of blood T cell repertoires in COVID-19. Turning to the study itself: Nucleic acid was either cDNA or gDNA, and it came from T cells, B-cell-depleted T cells, or PBMCs.

In the original analysis: How many nucleated cells were present was estimated from reference gene primer amplification. Some clones are missing from TCRdb's copy, which holds only in-frame ones; the method was immunoSEQ multiplex PCR. D and trimming come from the DNA, and the V and J calls and clone size come from that table. The sample includes 400,000 or so clones, over 75% of them seen just once. This chain connects TRBV7-3 to TRBJ2-3; tentative D call: TRBD1 (7 bases). The receptor was derived from a woman in her thirties or forties with COVID-19, enrolled during active disease. Sequencing used peripheral blood. CDR3 DNA sequence: TGTGCCAGCAGCTTACAGGGGGGCCCAGATACGCAGTATTTT. Its protein product is CASSLQGGPDTQYF.